This record looks at one TCR beta chain sequence and its context. What it binds is unknown. The CDR3 is made up of 17 amino acids. Germline V gives CDR1 SGHTA, CDR2 FQGNSA. Trimming removed 5 bases from V and 4 bases from J; junction bases left unmatched: 14. These data originate in a study of cytomegalovirus exposure and HLA in healthy donors. General study results and limits: Follow-up analysis later connected one missense variant in DCLRE1C with trimming of TCR beta V- and J-genes. In a later analysis, HLA-associated beta chains showed higher expansion and lower generation probabilities than comparable chains. The authors excluded some V segments, including TRBV6-2 and TRBV6-3, as indistinguishable.

PCR employed 60 Vbeta and 13 Jbeta primers. TCRdb's table, derived via immunoSEQ multiplex PCR, lists solely in-frame clones and lacks some. The profile shows approximately 130,000 clones, approximately 60% of them singletons. The material sequenced was PBMCs. The receptor was derived from a middle-aged woman in good health and CMV-seronegative. The gene calls are TRBV7-2 and TRBJ2-5; 9 positions match TRBD2. Written as DNA, the CDR3 is TGTGCCAGCAGCCCGTCGTGGAGGCGGGGGGGCCTAGAGACCCAGTACTTC. Amino acids: CASSPSWRRGGLETQYF. Together with reference TRBV7-2 and TRBJ2-5, the CDR3 gives the full variable domain: GAGVSQSPSNKVTEKGKDVELRCDPISGHTALYWYRQSLGQGLEFLIYFQGNSAPDKSGLPSDRFSAERTGGSVSTLTIQRTQQEDSAVYLCASSPSWRRGGLETQYFGPGTRLLVL.